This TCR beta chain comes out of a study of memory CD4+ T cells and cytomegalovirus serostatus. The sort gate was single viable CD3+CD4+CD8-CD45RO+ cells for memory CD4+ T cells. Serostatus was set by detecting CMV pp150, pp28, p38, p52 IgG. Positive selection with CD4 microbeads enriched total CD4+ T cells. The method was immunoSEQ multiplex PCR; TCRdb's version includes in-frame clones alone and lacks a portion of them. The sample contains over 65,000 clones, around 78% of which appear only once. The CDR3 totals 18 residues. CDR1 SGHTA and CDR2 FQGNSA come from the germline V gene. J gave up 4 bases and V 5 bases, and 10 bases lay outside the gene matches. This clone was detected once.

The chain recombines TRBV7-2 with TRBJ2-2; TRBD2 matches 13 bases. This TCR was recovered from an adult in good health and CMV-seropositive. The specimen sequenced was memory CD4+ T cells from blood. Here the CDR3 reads CASSQRTSGSLATGELFF. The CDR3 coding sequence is TGTGCCAGCAGCCAACGGACTAGCGGGAGTTTGGCCACCGGGGAGCTGTTTTTT.